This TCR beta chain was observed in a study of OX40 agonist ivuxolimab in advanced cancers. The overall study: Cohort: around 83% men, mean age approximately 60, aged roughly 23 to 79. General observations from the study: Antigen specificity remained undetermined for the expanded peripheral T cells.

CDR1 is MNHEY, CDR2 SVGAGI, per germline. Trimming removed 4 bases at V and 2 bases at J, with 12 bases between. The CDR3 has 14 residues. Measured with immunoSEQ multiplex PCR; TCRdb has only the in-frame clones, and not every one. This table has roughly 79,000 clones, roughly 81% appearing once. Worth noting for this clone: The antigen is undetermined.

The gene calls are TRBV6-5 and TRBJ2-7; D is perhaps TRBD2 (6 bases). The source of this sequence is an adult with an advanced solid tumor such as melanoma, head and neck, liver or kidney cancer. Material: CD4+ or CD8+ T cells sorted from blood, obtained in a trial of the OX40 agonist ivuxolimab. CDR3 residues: CASSSPAGAYEQYF. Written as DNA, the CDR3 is TGTGCCAGCAGTTCGCCAGCGGGTGCCTACGAGCAGTACTTC.